The clone carrying this T cell receptor (beta chain) has at least ten counts. Its antigen remains unidentified. CDR1 and CDR2 from the germline V gene are ENHRY and SYGVKD. CDR3 size: 12 residues. Deletions cut 8 bases from V and 0 bases from J, with 5 bases between. The sample comes from a study of HIV-infected children after antiretroviral therapy interruption. Study-level points and caveats: After treatment interruption started, naive CD4+ CDR3 overlap across time points dropped. Shared-triplet CDR3 clusters increased after interruption in a few patients.

Specified treatment: PENTA 11 planned treatment interruption arm or continuous ART arm. Memory CD8+ CD45RO+ CD45RA- T cells were FACS-sorted from thawed PBMCs. The TCR library was built from RNA with a 3' RACE protocol and unique molecular identifiers. Each CDR3 protein is one row after TCRdb ran MiXCR on the 3' RACE reads. The sample gives thousands of distinct CDR3 sequences, approximately 4.8% of which show up once; 25% to 30% is in the top ten. The J gene is TRBJ1-3, the V gene TRBV10-3; D unresolved. The TCR originated in a pool of human donors with HIV. The sample here was CD45RO+ CD8+ T cells from PBMCs, pooled from several time points, taken from a donor given antiretroviral therapy, either interrupted or continuous. This sample's subset: memory CD8+ CD45RO+ CD45RA- T cells. The CDR3 region is CAIAVSGNTIYF. CDR3 bases: TGTGCCATCGCGGTCTCTGGAAACACCATATATTTT.